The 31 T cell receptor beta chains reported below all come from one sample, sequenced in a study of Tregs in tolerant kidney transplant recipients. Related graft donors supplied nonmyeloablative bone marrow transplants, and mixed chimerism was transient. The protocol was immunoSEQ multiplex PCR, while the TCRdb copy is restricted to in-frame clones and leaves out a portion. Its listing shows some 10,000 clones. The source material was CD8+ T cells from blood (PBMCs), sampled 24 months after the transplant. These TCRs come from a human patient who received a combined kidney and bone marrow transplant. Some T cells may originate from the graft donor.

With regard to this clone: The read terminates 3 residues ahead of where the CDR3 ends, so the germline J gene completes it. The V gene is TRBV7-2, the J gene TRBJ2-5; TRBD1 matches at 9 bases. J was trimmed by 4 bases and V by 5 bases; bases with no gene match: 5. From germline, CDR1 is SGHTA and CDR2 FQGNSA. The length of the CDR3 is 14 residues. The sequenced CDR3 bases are TGTGCCAGCAGCCCAACAGGGGGCGCAGAGACC. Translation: CASSPTGGAET. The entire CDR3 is CASSPTGGAETQYF.

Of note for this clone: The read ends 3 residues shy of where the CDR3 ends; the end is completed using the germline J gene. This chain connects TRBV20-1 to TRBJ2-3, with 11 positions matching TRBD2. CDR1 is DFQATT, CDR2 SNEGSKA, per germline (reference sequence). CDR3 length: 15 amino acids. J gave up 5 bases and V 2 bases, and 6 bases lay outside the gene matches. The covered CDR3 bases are TGCAGTGCTAGACCTACTAGCGGGAGTGAAGATACG. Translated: CSARPTSGSEDT. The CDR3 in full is CSARPTSGSEDTQYF.

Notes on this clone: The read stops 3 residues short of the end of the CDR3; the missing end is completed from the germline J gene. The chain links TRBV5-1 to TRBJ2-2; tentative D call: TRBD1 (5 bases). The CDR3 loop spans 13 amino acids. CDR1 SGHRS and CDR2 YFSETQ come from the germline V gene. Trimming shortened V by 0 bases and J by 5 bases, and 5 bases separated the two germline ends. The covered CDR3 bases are TGCGCCAGCAGCTTGGAGGGGACCGGGGAG. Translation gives CASSLEGTGE. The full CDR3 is CASSLEGTGELFF.

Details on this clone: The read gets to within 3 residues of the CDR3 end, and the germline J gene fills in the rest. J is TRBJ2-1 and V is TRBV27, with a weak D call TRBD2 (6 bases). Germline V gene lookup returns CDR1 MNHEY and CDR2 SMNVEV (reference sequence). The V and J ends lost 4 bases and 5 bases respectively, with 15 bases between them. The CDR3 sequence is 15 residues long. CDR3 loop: CASSSLPGLDNEQFF. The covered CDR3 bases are TGTGCCAGCAGTTCCCTGCCGGGACTGGACAATGAG.

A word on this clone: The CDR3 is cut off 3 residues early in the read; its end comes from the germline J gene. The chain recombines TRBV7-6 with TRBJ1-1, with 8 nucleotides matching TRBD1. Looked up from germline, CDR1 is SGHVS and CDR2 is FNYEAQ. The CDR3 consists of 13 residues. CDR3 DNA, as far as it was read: TGTGCCAGCAGCTATTCTACAGGGGGAGTA. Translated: CASSYSTGGV. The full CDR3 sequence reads CASSYSTGGVAFF.

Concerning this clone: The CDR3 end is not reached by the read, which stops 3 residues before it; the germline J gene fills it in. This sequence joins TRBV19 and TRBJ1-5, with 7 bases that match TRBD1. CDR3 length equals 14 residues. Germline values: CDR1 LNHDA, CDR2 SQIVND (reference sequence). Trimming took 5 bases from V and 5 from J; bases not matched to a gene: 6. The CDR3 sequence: CASSVWDSHQPQHF. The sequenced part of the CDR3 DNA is TGTGCCAGTAGTGTTTGGGACAGCCATCAGCCC.

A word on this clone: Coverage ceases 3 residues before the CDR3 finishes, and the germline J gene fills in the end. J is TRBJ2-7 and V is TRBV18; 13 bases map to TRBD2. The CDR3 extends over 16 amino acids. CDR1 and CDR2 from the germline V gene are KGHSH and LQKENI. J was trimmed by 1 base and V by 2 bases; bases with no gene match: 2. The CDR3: CASSPGLAGVSYEQYF. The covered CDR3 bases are TGTGCCAGCTCACCAGGACTAGCGGGAGTATCCTACGAG.

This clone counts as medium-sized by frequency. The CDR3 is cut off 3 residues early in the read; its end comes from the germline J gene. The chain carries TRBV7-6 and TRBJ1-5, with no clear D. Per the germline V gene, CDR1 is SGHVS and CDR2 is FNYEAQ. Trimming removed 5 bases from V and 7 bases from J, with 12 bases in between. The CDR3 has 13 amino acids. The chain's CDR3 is CASSPSRGQPQHF. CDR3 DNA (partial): TGTGCCAGCAGCCCCTCACGAGGGCAGCCC.

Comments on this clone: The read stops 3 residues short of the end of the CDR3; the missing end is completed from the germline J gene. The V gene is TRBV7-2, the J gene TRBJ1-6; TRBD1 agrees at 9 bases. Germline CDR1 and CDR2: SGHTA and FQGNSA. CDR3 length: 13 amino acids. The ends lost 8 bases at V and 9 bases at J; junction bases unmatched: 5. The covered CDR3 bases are TGTGCCAGCCACGGGACAGGGACTTCACCC. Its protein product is CASHGTGTSP. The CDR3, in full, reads CASHGTGTSPLHF.

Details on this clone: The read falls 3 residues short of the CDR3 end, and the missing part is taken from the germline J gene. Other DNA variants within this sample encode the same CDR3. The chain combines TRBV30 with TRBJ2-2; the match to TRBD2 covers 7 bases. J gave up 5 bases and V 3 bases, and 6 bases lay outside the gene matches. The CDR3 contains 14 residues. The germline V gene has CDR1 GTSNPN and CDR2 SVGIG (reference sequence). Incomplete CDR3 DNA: TGTGCCTGGAGCGGGGGGAGGGGAACCGGGGAG. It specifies CAWSGGRGTGE. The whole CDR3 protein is CAWSGGRGTGELFF.

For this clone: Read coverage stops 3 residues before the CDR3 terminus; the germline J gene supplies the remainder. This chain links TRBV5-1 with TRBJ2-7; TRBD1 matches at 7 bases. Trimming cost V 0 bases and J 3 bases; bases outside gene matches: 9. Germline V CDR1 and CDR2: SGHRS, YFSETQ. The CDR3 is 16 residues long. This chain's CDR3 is CASSLGQGYSGYEQYF. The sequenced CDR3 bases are TGCGCCAGCAGCTTGGGACAGGGTTATTCGGGCTACGAG.

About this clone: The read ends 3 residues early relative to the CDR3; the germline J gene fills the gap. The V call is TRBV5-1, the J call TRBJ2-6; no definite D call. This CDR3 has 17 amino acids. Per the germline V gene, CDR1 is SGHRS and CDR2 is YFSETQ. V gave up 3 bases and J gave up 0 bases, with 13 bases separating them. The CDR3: CASSSIPAGSGANVLTF. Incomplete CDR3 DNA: TGCGCCAGCAGCTCCATCCCAGCAGGCTCTGGGGCCAACGTC.

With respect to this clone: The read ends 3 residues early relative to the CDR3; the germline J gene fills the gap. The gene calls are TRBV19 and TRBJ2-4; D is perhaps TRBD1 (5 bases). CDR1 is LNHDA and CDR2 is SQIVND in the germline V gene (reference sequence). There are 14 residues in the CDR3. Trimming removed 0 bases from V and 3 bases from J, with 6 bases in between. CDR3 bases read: TGTGCCAGTAGTATAGAAGGGGTCAAAAACATT. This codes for CASSIEGVKNI. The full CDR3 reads CASSIEGVKNIQYF.

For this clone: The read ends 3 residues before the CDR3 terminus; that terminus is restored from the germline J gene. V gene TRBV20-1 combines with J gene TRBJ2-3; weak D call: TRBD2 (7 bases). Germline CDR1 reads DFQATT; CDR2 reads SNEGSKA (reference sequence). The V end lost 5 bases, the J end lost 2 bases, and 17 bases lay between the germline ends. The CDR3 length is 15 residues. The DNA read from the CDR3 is TGCAGTGCTCAGAAGGGGGACTACCTCACAGATACG. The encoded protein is CSAQKGDYLTDT. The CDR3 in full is CSAQKGDYLTDTQYF.

This CDR3 reads CSARGTSGRTYNEQFF. CDR3 DNA, as far as it was read: TGCAGTGCCCGAGGGACTAGCGGGAGGACATACAATGAG. The chain recombines TRBV20-1 with TRBJ2-1; 15 bases match TRBD2. The CDR3 end falls 3 residues outside the read, so it is completed with the germline J gene. CDR1 is DFQATT, CDR2 SNEGSKA, per germline (reference sequence). Unmatched junction bases numbered 7, after V lost 6 bases and J lost 4 bases. The CDR3 is made up of 16 amino acids.

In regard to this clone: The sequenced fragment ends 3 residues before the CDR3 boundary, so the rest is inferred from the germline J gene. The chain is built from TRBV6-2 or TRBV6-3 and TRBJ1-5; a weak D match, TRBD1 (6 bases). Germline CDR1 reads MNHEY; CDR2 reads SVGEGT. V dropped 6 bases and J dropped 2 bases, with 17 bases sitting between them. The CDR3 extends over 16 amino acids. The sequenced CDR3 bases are TGTGCCAGCAGACACTCGGGGGGGGCTGGCAATCAGCCC. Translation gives CASRHSGGAGNQP. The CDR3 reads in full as CASRHSGGAGNQPQHF.

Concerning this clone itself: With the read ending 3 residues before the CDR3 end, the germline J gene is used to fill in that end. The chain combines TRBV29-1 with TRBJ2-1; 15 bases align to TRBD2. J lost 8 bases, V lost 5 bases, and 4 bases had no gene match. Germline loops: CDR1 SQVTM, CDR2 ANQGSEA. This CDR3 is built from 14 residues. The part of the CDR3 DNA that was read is TGCAGCGTTCTGTGGACTAGCGGGAGGGATGAG. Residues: CSVLWTSGRDE. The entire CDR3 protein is CSVLWTSGRDEQFF.

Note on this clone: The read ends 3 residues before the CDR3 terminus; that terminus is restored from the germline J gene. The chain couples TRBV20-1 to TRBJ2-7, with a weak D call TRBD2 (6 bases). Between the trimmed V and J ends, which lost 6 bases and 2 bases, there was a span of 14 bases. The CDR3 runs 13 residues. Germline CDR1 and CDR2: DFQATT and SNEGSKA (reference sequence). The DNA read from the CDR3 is TGCAGTGCCCGGGACTCCCCGGCCTACGAG. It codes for CSARDSPAYE. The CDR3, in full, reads CSARDSPAYEQYF.

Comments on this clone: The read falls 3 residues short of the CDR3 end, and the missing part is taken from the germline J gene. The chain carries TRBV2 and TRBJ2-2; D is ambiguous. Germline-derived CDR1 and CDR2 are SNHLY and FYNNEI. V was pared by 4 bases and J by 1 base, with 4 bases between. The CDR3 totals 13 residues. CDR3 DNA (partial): TGTGCCAGCAGTGGACAGAACACCGGGGAG. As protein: CASSGQNTGE. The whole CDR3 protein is CASSGQNTGELFF.

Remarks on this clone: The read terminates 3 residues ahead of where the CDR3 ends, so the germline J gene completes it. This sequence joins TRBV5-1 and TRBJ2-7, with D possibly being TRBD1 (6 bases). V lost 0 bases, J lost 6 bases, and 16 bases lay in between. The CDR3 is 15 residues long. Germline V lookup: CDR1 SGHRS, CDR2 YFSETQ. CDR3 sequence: CASSLGPGVIGEQYF. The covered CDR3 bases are TGCGCCAGCAGCTTGGGGCCAGGGGTAATCGGCGAG.

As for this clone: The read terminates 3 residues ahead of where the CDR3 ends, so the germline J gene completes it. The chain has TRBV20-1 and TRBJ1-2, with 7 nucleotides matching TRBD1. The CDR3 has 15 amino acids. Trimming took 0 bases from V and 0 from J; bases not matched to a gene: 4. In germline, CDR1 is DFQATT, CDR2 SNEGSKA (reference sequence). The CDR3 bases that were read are TGCAGTGCTAGAGATCGGGACAGTGCTAACTATGGC. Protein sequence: CSARDRDSANYG. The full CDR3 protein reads CSARDRDSANYGYTF.

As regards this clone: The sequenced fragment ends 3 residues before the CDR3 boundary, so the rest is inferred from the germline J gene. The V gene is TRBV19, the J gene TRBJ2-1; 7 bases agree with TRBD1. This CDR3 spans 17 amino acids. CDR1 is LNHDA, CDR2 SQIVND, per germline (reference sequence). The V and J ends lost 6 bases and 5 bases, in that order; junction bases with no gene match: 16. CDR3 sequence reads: CASSQETGTVIHNEQFF. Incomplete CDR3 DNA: TGTGCCAGTAGCCAGGAAACCGGGACAGTGATTCACAATGAG.

CDR3 protein: CASSEEREDPYEQYF. Incomplete CDR3 DNA: TGTGCCAGCAGTGAAGAGCGGGAGGATCCCTACGAG. The chain joins TRBV6-1 to TRBJ2-7; 9 nucleotides line up with TRBD2. The read stops 3 residues short of the end of the CDR3; the missing end is completed from the germline J gene. The ends lost 1 base at V and 2 bases at J; junction bases unmatched: 3. The CDR3 is 15 amino acids. The germline V gene encodes CDR1 MNHNS and CDR2 SASEGT.

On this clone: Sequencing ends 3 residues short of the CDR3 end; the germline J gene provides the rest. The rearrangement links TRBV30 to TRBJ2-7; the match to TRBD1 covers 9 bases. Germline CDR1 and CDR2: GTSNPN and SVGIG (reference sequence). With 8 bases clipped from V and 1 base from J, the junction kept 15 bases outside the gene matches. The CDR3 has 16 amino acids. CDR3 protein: CALKTRPGQGSYEQYF. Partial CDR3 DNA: TGTGCCCTCAAAACACGTCCGGGACAGGGATCCTACGAG.

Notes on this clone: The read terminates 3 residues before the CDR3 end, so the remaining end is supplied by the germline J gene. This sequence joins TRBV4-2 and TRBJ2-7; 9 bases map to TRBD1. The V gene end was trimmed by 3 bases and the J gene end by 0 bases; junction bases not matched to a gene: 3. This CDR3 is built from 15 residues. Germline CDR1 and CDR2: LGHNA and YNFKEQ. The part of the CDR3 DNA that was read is TGTGCCAGCAGCCAGCCGACAGGGGGCTCCTACGAG. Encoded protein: CASSQPTGGSYE. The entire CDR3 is CASSQPTGGSYEQYF.

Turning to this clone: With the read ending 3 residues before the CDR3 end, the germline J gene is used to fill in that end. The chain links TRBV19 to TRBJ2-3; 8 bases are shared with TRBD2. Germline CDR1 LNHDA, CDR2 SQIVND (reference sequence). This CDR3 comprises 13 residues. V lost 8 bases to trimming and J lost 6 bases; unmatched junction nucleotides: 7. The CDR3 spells CASGPAGADTQYF. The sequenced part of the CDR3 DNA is TGTGCCAGTGGTCCAGCGGGAGCCGATACG. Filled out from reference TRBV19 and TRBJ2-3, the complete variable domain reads DGGITQSPKYLFRKEGQNVTLSCEQNLNHDAMYWYRQDPGQGLRLIYYSQIVNDFQKGDIAEGYSVSREKKESFPLTVTSAQKNPTAFYLCASGPAGADTQYFGPGTRLTVL.

The CDR3 bases that were read are TGTGCCAGCAGTTTATTGTCGGGGGGCAATGAG. Protein product: CASSLLSGGNE. The CDR3 as a whole reads CASSLLSGGNEQFF. The chain has TRBV28 and TRBJ2-1; 7 bases match TRBD2. The CDR3 extends 3 residues past the end of the read, so its final part is completed from the germline J gene. V dropped 1 base and J dropped 6; count of bases not matched to a gene: 3. Per the germline V gene, CDR1 is MDHEN and CDR2 is SYDVKM. CDR3 length equals 14 residues.

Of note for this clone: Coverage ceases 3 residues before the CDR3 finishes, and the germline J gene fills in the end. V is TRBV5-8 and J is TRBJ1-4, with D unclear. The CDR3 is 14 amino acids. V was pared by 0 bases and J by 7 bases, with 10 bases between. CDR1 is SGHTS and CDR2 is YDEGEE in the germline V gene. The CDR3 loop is CASSLDRMSEKLFF. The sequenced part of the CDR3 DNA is TGTGCCAGCAGCTTGGACAGAATGAGTGAAAAA.

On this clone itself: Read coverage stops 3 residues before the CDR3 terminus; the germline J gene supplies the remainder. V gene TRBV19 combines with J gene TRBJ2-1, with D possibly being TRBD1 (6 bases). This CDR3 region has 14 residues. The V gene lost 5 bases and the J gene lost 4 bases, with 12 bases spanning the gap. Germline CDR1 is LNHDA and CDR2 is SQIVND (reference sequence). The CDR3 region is CASSSQGRYNEQFF. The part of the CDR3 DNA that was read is TGTGCCAGTAGTTCGCAGGGGAGATACAATGAG.

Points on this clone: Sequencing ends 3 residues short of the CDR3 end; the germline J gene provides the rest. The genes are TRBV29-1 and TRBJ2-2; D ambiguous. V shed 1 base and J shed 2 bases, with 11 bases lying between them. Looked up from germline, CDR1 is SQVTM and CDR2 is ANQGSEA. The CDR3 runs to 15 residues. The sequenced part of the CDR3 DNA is TGCAGCGTTGAAGGGGCAGGCCGTAACACCGGGGAG. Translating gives CSVEGAGRNTGE. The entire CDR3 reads CSVEGAGRNTGELFF.

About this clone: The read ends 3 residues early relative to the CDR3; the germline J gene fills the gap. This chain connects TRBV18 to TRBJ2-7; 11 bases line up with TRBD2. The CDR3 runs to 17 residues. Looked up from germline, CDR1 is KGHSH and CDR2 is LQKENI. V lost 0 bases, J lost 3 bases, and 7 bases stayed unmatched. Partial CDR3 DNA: TGTGCCAGCTCACCACCGTTAGGAACTAGCGGGAGCTACGAG. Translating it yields CASSPPLGTSGSYE. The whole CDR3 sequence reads CASSPPLGTSGSYEQYF.